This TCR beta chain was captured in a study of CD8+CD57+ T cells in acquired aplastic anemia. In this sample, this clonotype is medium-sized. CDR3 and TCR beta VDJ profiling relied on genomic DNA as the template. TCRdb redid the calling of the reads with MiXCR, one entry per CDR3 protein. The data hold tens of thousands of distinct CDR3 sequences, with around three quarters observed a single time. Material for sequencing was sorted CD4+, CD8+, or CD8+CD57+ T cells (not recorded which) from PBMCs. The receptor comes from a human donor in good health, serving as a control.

This CDR3 reads CASSYSIGKGVSSNQPQHF. The DNA of the CDR3 is TGTGCCAGCAGTTACTCAATCGGCAAAGGGGTTAGTAGCAATCAGCCCCAGCATTTT. The chain uses TRBV6-2 or TRBV6-3 and TRBJ1-5; D perhaps matches TRBD1 (5 bases). The V end was cut by 0 bases, the J end by 0 bases, with 18 bases between. From germline, CDR1 is MNHEY and CDR2 SVGEGT. The CDR3 consists of 19 residues.